Listed below are T cell receptor beta chains from one sample, sequenced in a study of cytomegalovirus exposure and HLA in healthy donors. Sequenced by immunoSEQ multiplex PCR; TCRdb stores in-frame clones only, minus some. The sample consists of about 150,000 clones, more than 75% of them appearing once. Specimen: PBMCs. The receptors shown here come from a man aged 25 to 40 in good health and CMV-seropositive. CDR3s include the opening cysteine and the closing phenylalanine or tryptophan. The D gene is left open where the match is weak. Expanded clones are given a class, and other clones once, few, many or no size at all.

V gene	J gene	CDR3 length	clone size	D gene	CDR3 protein	CDR3 DNA
TRBV28	TRBJ2-7	15	few	-	CASSLPGVEADEQYF	TGTGCCAGCAGTTTACCAGGGGTGGAAGCGGACGAGCAGTACTTC
TRBV23-1	TRBJ1-2	16	-	-	CASSQSETALNYGYTF	TGCGCCAGCAGTCAATCGGAGACAGCCCTAAACTATGGCTACACCTTC
TRBV5-1	TRBJ2-5	13	-	-	CASSLPQAETQYF	TGCGCCAGCAGCTTACCACAAGCGGAGACCCAGTACTTC
TRBV28	TRBJ2-7	16	-	-	CASSYPLWDKDYEQYF	TGTGCCAGCAGTTACCCACTCTGGGACAAAGATTACGAGCAGTACTTC
TRBV7-3	TRBJ2-1	12	-	-	CASSQQDNEQFF	TGTGCCAGCAGCCAACAGGACAATGAGCAGTTCTTC
TRBV9	TRBJ1-3	16	-	-	CASSVGARDRGNTIYF	TGTGCCAGCAGCGTAGGGGCAAGAGATAGAGGAAACACCATATATTTT
TRBV29-1	TRBJ2-3	13	few	-	CSVGGGLGDTQYF	TGCAGCGTTGGGGGAGGTTTGGGAGATACGCAGTATTTT
TRBV18	TRBJ2-3	16	-	-	CASSPPNRGTTDTQYF	TGTGCCAGCTCACCACCAAACCGGGGGACCACAGATACGCAGTATTTT
TRBV9	TRBJ2-2	20	once	TRBD2	CASSVAYGTSGETNTGELFF	TGTGCCAGCAGCGTAGCTTATGGGACTAGCGGCGAAACGAACACCGGGGAGCTGTTTTTT
TRBV30	TRBJ2-7	14	few	TRBD1	CAWKPGTGGVEQYF	TGTGCCTGGAAGCCCGGGACAGGGGGAGTTGAGCAGTACTTC
TRBV5-6	TRBJ1-4	13	-	TRBD1	CASNDRVNEKLFF	TGTGCCAGCAACGACAGGGTTAATGAAAAACTGTTTTTT
TRBV11-1	TRBJ2-3	15	-	-	CASSLEGARTDTQYF	TGTGCCAGCAGCTTAGAAGGAGCGAGGACAGATACGCAGTATTTT
TRBV6-1	TRBJ2-3	14	-	TRBD2	CASEAGGPADTQYF	TGTGCCAGCGAGGCGGGGGGGCCAGCAGATACGCAGTATTTT
TRBV5-6	TRBJ2-2	13	-	TRBD1	CASSGTGPGELFF	TGTGCCAGCAGCGGGACAGGGCCCGGGGAGCTGTTTTTT
TRBV9	TRBJ1-3	17	-	-	CASSQLDRLSAGNTIYF	TGTGCCAGCAGCCAATTAGACAGGTTATCTGCTGGAAACACCATATATTTT
TRBV27	TRBJ1-1	17	-	TRBD1	CASRTIGQGAMNTEAFF	TGTGCCAGCAGGACAATCGGACAGGGAGCGATGAACACTGAAGCTTTCTTT
TRBV28	TRBJ2-7	16	once	TRBD2	CASSLSLADHGYEQYF	TGTGCCAGCAGTTTAAGTCTAGCGGACCACGGGTACGAGCAGTACTTT
TRBV6-5	TRBJ1-1	15	-	-	CASRQGFSVNTEAFF	TGTGCCAGCCGGCAGGGGTTTTCGGTGAACACTGAAGCTTTCTTT
TRBV4-1	TRBJ2-7	14	-	TRBD2	CASSQGGLAGEQYF	TGCGCCAGCAGCCAAGGGGGACTAGCGGGTGAGCAGTACTTC
TRBV28	TRBJ1-2	13	few	-	CASSLDTTYGYTF	TGTGCCAGCAGCCTGGACACCACCTATGGCTACACCTTC
TRBV7-9	TRBJ1-1	13	-	-	CATERTRNTEAFF	TGTGCCACAGAAAGGACAAGGAACACTGAAGCTTTCTTT
TRBV4-1	TRBJ1-5	14	-	TRBD1	CASSTGQGARPQHF	TGCGCCAGCAGCACAGGACAGGGGGCTAGGCCCCAGCATTTT
TRBV7-6	TRBJ2-1	17	-	TRBD2	CASSRGLAGGSYNEQFF	TGTGCCAGCAGCCGCGGACTAGCGGGAGGGTCATACAATGAGCAGTTCTTC
TRBV4-3	TRBJ2-2	13	-	-	CASGEANRRELFF	TGCGCCAGCGGTGAAGCAAATCGCCGGGAGCTGTTTTTT
TRBV6-5	TRBJ1-2	13	many	-	CASWWGHGDGYTF	TGTGCCAGCTGGTGGGGACACGGAGATGGCTACACCTTC
TRBV19	TRBJ2-5	15	few	-	CASSTLRGGKETQYF	TGTGCCAGTAGTACCTTGAGGGGGGGAAAAGAGACCCAGTACTTC
TRBV5-8	TRBJ1-2	17	-	TRBD1	CASSGGGSWTGEDGYTF	TGTGCCAGCAGCGGGGGGGGGTCGTGGACAGGGGAGGATGGCTACACCTTC
TRBV28	TRBJ1-2	13	-	TRBD1	CASSITGGSGYTF	TGTGCCAGCAGCATAACAGGGGGCAGTGGCTACACCTTC
TRBV5-1	TRBJ2-7	14	-	TRBD1	CASSLTTGGYEQYF	TGCGCCAGCAGCTTGACTACAGGGGGCTACGAGCAGTACTTC
TRBV6-5	TRBJ2-7	13	-	TRBD2	CASSRTSGYEQYF	TGTGCCAGCAGCCGGACTAGCGGCTACGAGCAGTACTTC
TRBV29-1	TRBJ2-7	12	-	TRBD1	CSVRDRAREQYF	TGCAGCGTCCGGGACAGGGCCCGCGAGCAGTACTTC
TRBV18	TRBJ1-6	18	-	-	CASTSLSTSNSYNSPLHF	TGTGCCAGCACGTCCCTCTCGACAAGCAACTCCTATAATTCACCCCTCCACTTT
TRBV9	TRBJ2-7	14	once	TRBD1	CASSGGQGAFEQYF	TGTGCCAGCAGCGGGGGACAGGGGGCTTTTGAGCAGTACTTC
TRBV2	TRBJ2-7	15	-	TRBD2	CASSARLAVSYEQYF	TGTGCCAGCAGCGCGAGACTAGCGGTCTCCTACGAGCAGTACTTC
TRBV6-5	TRBJ1-4	13	-	-	CASSYSSGEKLFF	TGTGCCAGCAGTTATTCCAGCGGGGAAAAACTGTTTTTT
TRBV6-1	TRBJ2-6	15	-	-	CASSEGSMTGPVLTF	TGTGCCAGCAGTGAAGGATCCATGACAGGCCCCGTCCTGACTTTC
TRBV4-1	TRBJ2-7	17	-	-	CASSQDLLDSPTYEQYF	TGCGCCAGCAGCCAAGATCTCTTGGACAGCCCCACGTACGAGCAGTACTTC
TRBV28	TRBJ2-5	16	-	TRBD2	CASSWGTSGIRETQYF	TGTGCCAGCAGTTGGGGGACTAGCGGGATTCGAGAGACCCAGTACTTC
TRBV30	TRBJ1-5	13	-	-	CAWNGQSNQPQHF	TGTGCCTGGAATGGACAGAGCAATCAGCCCCAGCATTTT
TRBV5-6	TRBJ2-7	13	-	-	CASSPGLTYEQYF	TGTGCCAGCAGCCCCGGACTTACCTACGAGCAGTACTTC